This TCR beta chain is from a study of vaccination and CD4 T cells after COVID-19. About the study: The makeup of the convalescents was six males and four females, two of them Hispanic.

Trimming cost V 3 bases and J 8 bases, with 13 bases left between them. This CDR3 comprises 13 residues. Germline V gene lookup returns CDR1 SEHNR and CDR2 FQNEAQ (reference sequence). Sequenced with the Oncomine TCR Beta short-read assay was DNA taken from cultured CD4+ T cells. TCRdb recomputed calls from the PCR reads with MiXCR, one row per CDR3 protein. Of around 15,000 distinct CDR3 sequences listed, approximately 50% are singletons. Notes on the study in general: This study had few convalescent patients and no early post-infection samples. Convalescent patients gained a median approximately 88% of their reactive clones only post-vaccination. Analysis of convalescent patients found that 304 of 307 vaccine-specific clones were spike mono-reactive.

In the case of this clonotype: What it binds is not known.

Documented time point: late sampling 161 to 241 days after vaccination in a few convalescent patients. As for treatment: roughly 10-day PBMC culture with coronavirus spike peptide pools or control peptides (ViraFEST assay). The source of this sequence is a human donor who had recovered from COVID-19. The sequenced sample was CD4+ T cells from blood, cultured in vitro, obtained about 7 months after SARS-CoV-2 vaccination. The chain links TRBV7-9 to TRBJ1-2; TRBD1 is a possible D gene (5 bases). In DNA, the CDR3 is TGTGCCAGCAGCTTCGAGCAGGGCTGGGGCTACACCTTC. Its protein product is CASSFEQGWGYTF.